Listed here is a single T cell receptor (beta chain). As originally analysed: Estimation of nucleated cell counts was performed using reference gene primer amplification. The table came from immunoSEQ multiplex PCR; TCRdb's copy has only in-frame clones and leaves some out. Clone size and V and J calls were adopted from that table, with D and trimming inferred from the DNA. Among tens of thousands of clones, more than 85% were seen once, and the ten largest hold 2.3%. This CDR3 contains 13 residues. Trimming shortened V by 7 bases and J by 4 bases, and 13 bases separated the two germline ends. Germline CDR1 reads ENHRY; CDR2 reads SYGVKD. The data belong to a study of blood T cell repertoires in COVID-19.

This TCR was recovered from a human donor with active COVID-19. The donor label of this sample is uncertain. The sample comprised peripheral blood. This chain uses TRBV10-3 with TRBJ2-5; a possible D gene is TRBD1 (5 bases). The CDR3 bases are TGTGCCATCAATGAAGGGGTTGGAGAGACCCAGTACTTC. Translating gives CAINEGVGETQYF.